Listed below are T cell receptor beta chains from one sample, sequenced in a study of identical twins. TCRdb redid the calling of the 5' RACE reads with MiXCR, one entry per CDR3 protein. Seen here are 520,000 or so distinct CDR3 sequences, about 20% observed once, and the top ten hold 0.8% to 1%. Another study also made use of these data, one on T cells expressing NK-cell markers.

The sequencing input was CD4+ T cells sorted from blood. All receptors come from a woman aged 18-29 years in good health. The CDR3 runs from the conserved cysteine through the conserved F or W. The order of the fields is clone size, J gene, V gene, D gene, CDR3 DNA, CDR3 protein. D genes are given only for firm matches. Clone size is given for some rows only: seen once, a few or many times, or a class if the clone is expanded.

few	TRBJ2-3	TRBV10-1	-	TGCGCCAGCAGTGAAATCGGCACAGATACGCAGTATTTT	CASSEIGTDTQYF
few	TRBJ2-1	TRBV12-3/TRBV12-4	TRBD2	TGTGCCAGCAGTCTACGACTAGCGTGGGATGAGCAGTTCTTC	CASSLRLAWDEQFF
-	TRBJ2-7	TRBV25-1	-	TGTGCCAGCAGCATAGGCGGAATCAACGAGCAGTACTTC	CASSIGGINEQYF
few	TRBJ2-5	TRBV24-1	TRBD1	TGTGCCACCAGTGACACGGGACAGGTTGGAGAGACCCAGTACTTC	CATSDTGQVGETQYF
-	TRBJ1-1	TRBV5-6	-	TGTGCCAGCAGCTCTGGTTGGTGGGCTTTCTTT	CASSSGWWAFF
-	TRBJ2-1	TRBV6-5	TRBD1	TGTGCCAGCAGTTACGGGGGACAGGGAAATGAGCAGTTCTTC	CASSYGGQGNEQFF
-	TRBJ2-3	TRBV28	-	TGTGCCAGCAGTGAGAGTCAGACAGATACGCAGTATTTT	CASSESQTDTQYF
-	TRBJ1-6	TRBV6-5	-	TGTGCCAGCAGTTACACCAAGGACAGATCACCCCTCCACTTT	CASSYTKDRSPLHF
-	TRBJ1-5	TRBV10-1	-	TGCGCCAGCGGGGGCCATAATCAGCCCCAGCATTTT	CASGGHNQPQHF
-	TRBJ2-7	TRBV6-1	TRBD1	TGTGCCAGCAGCGCCGGGACAGGCTCGGGCGAGCAGTACTTC	CASSAGTGSGEQYF
few	TRBJ2-7	TRBV12-3/TRBV12-4	-	TGTGCCAGCAGCATCGGGTCGAACGAGCAGTACTTC	CASSIGSNEQYF
-	TRBJ2-1	TRBV18	-	TGTGCCAGCACTCACCTTAGACAGTACAATGAGCAGTTCTTC	CASTHLRQYNEQFF
few	TRBJ2-7	TRBV12-3/TRBV12-4	-	TGTGCCAGCAGTACCCCCGGGGCATCCTACGAGCAGTACTTC	CASSTPGASYEQYF
once	TRBJ2-1	TRBV10-3	-	TGTGCCATCAGTGAGCGGACGGTTTACAATGAGCAGTTCTTC	CAISERTVYNEQFF
once	TRBJ2-2	TRBV3-1	-	TGTGCCAGCAGCCGGGGGTTTCGACGAGAAACCGGGGAGCTGTTTTTT	CASSRGFRRETGELFF
many	TRBJ2-1	TRBV12-3/TRBV12-4	-	TGTGCCAGCAGCATAACACAGGGCAATGAGCAGTTCTTC	CASSITQGNEQFF
-	TRBJ2-7	TRBV3-1	-	TGTGCCAGCAGCCCGCAATGGAGCTCCTACGAGCAGTACTTC	CASSPQWSSYEQYF
many	TRBJ2-2	TRBV5-1	-	TGCGCCAGCAGCTTCTCCCAGCACACCGGGGAGCTGTTTTTT	CASSFSQHTGELFF
few	TRBJ2-7	TRBV20-1	TRBD2	TGCAGTGCGATGGGACTAGCGGGCCCCCCCTACGAGCAGTACTTC	CSAMGLAGPPYEQYF
few	TRBJ2-7	TRBV27	-	TGTGCCAGCAGAGGGGGAGGGGGCTGGGGCGAGCAGTACTTC	CASRGGGGWGEQYF
few	TRBJ2-2	TRBV3-1	-	TGTGCCAGCAGCCAACAGGACAGCCCGACGAGTCGACTGTTTTTT	CASSQQDSPTSRLFF
few	TRBJ2-2	TRBV10-3	-	TGTGCCATCAGTGAGTGGGGCGGGACGAACACCGGGGAGCTGTTTTTT	CAISEWGGTNTGELFF
-	TRBJ2-7	TRBV7-2	TRBD1	TGTGCCAGCAGCCCGCGGACAGGGTGGGGTTACGAGCAGTACTTC	CASSPRTGWGYEQYF
-	TRBJ2-5	TRBV3-1	-	TGTGCCAGCAGCCACGGCCACGGGGAGACCCAGTACTTC	CASSHGHGETQYF
-	TRBJ1-4	TRBV7-8	-	TGTGCCAGCAGCCCGGGGTTACAGGGACAACTGTTTTTT	CASSPGLQGQLFF
-	TRBJ2-3	TRBV5-1	TRBD1	TGCGCCAGCAGCTCGGACAGGCATAATACGCAGTATTTT	CASSSDRHNTQYF
-	TRBJ2-3	TRBV5-4	-	TGTGCCAGCAGCAACCCTTCGACAGATACGCAGTATTTT	CASSNPSTDTQYF
-	TRBJ2-2	TRBV20-1	TRBD2	TGCAGTGCCCTAGCGGGCGGAACGACCGGGGAGCTGTTTTTT	CSALAGGTTGELFF
few	TRBJ2-5	TRBV5-6	TRBD2	TGTGCCAGCAGCCCTAGCGGGAGGGTAGAGACCCAGTACTTC	CASSPSGRVETQYF
many	TRBJ2-3	TRBV12-3/TRBV12-4	TRBD2	TGTGCCAGCAGTTTAGACCCGACTAGCGGGGCAGATACGCAGTATTTT	CASSLDPTSGADTQYF
few	TRBJ2-7	TRBV12-3/TRBV12-4	-	TGTGCCAGCAGCCCCTCGAATACAGGGTCCTACGAGCAGTACTTC	CASSPSNTGSYEQYF
few	TRBJ2-3	TRBV20-1	-	TGCAGTGCTATGCGGAACACAGATACGCAGTATTTT	CSAMRNTDTQYF
-	TRBJ2-1	TRBV7-2	TRBD2	TGTGCCAGCAGCTCCCCGACTAGCGGGACATACAATGAGCAGTTCTTC	CASSSPTSGTYNEQFF
-	TRBJ2-7	TRBV7-2	-	TGTGCCAGCAGCTCTTCGGGGGCACGTTACGAGCAGTACTTC	CASSSSGARYEQYF
many	TRBJ2-3	TRBV5-1	-	TGCGCCAGCAGCTTGTTAGTGGACCGCACAGATACGCAGTATTTT	CASSLLVDRTDTQYF
-	TRBJ2-5	TRBV4-1	-	TGCGCCAGCAGCCAAGAAGAACGCGTAGAGACCCAGTACTTC	CASSQEERVETQYF
many	TRBJ1-2	TRBV2	-	TGTGCCAGCAGCGCTGACAGGTTATATGGCTACACCTTC	CASSADRLYGYTF
few	TRBJ2-1	TRBV12-3/TRBV12-4	TRBD2	TGTGCCAGCAGTTTAGAAGGGACTAGAGGATTACTTAGCTCCTACAATGAGCAGTTCTTC	CASSLEGTRGLLSSYNEQFF
-	TRBJ2-7	TRBV6-5	-	TGTGCCAGCAGTTACCTCGGGGACATCGAGCAGTACTTC	CASSYLGDIEQYF
many	TRBJ2-1	TRBV3-1	-	TGTGCCAGCAGCCTCGGGACCACTGATACCAATGAGCAGTTCTTC	CASSLGTTDTNEQFF
few	TRBJ1-1	TRBV9	-	TGTGCCAGCAGCGCCGTCACCCAGAACACTGAAGCTTTCTTT	CASSAVTQNTEAFF
-	TRBJ2-7	TRBV7-2	TRBD2	TGTGCCAGCAGCCCCTGGCGGGAGGGGCCTTCTCAGCAGTACTTC	CASSPWREGPSQQYF
-	TRBJ1-2	TRBV28	-	TGTGCCAGCAGTTCGGCCAGCAGAGCTGGCTACACCTTC	CASSSASRAGYTF
-	TRBJ2-5	TRBV18	-	TGTGCCAGCTCTCGCCTAACTCAAGAGACCCAGTACTTC	CASSRLTQETQYF
-	TRBJ2-7	TRBV19	-	TGTGCCAGTAAAGTCAGAGGGGCCTACGAGCAGTACTTC	CASKVRGAYEQYF
few	TRBJ2-3	TRBV18	-	TGTGCCAGCTCACCACGGAGGCGGAGCACAGATACGCAGTATTTT	CASSPRRRSTDTQYF
-	TRBJ2-3	TRBV6-5	-	TGTGCCAGCAGTTGGGTGGGGGTAAACACAGATACGCAGTATTTT	CASSWVGVNTDTQYF
many	TRBJ2-1	TRBV29-1	TRBD2	TGCAGCCCTAGGCGCGGGGGTGAGCAGTTCTTC	CSPRRGGEQFF
many	TRBJ2-7	TRBV6-1	-	TGTGCCAGCAGTAAAGGACAGCCCAGCTCCTACGAGCAGTACTTC	CASSKGQPSSYEQYF
-	TRBJ1-1	TRBV6-5	TRBD1	TGTGCCAGCAGTTATCTCGGACAGGGGGCGCGAGGGACTGAAGCTTTCTTT	CASSYLGQGARGTEAFF
few	TRBJ2-3	TRBV14	-	TGTGCCAGCAGCCCGACCCGCCCAGATACGCAGTATTTT	CASSPTRPDTQYF
-	TRBJ2-7	TRBV12-3/TRBV12-4	-	TGTGCCAGCAGTTTAGCGGGGACCACACCCTACGAGCAGTACTTC	CASSLAGTTPYEQYF
-	TRBJ2-2	TRBV5-6	-	TGTGCCAGCAGCTCTTCCATTGGGGGGACCCACACCGGGGAGCTGTTTTTT	CASSSSIGGTHTGELFF
few	TRBJ2-7	TRBV5-1	-	TGCGCCAGCAGCTTGGTGCCGAACTACGAGCAGTACTTC	CASSLVPNYEQYF
-	TRBJ2-1	TRBV20-1	-	TGCAGTGCTAGACGCGCCAATGAGCAGTTCTTC	CSARRANEQFF
-	TRBJ2-1	TRBV6-1	TRBD1	TGTGCCAGCAATCGCAGACAGGGCGACCACAATGAGCAGTTCTTC	CASNRRQGDHNEQFF
few	TRBJ2-1	TRBV27	-	TGTGCCTCAAGTCCCGGGTGGATCAATGAGCAGTTCTTC	CASSPGWINEQFF
many	TRBJ1-1	TRBV21-1	-	TGTGCCAGCAGCACACAGGGGAAGAACACTGAAGCTTTCTTT	CASSTQGKNTEAFF